This TCR beta chain comes out of a study of neurological immune-mediated disorders. There are 14 residues in the CDR3. The ends were cut back, 8 bases at V and 3 bases at J, with 14 bases in the middle. The germline CDR1 and CDR2 sequences are SGHTA and FQGNSA. This clonotype was seen at least ten times. The method for making cDNA was 5'RACE, and it used 10-nucleotide random UMIs. MiXCR was run by TCRdb on the 5' RACE reads, yielding one entry per CDR3 protein. Here the sample spans fewer than 50,000 distinct CDR3 sequences, more than 9.5% being singletons. Time point indicated: longitudinal time-point 3.

This TCR was sampled from a male donor with HTLV-1-associated myelopathy (HAM/TSP). Material for sequencing was PBMCs. The gene calls are TRBV7-2 and TRBJ2-1; tentatively, D is TRBD1 or TRBD2 (6 bases each). CDR3 protein: CASRWGAIYNEQFF. CDR3 DNA: TGTGCCAGCCGCTGGGGGGCTATCTACAATGAGCAGTTCTTC.